This T cell receptor beta chain originates from a study of CD8+CD57+ T cells in acquired aplastic anemia. Study results and limitations: Between patients and controls, approximately 29 CD8+ CDR3 sequences were found in common. Patients and controls were not found to differ significantly in CD8+ Simpson's diversity.

Sequenced patients had shown CD8+CD57+ cell expansion by flow cytometry. Patients were therapy-naive when their blood was sampled. This clonotype was seen a handful of times. Its antigen is still unknown. CDR3 size: 15 residues. Germline V gene data show CDR1 as SGHVS and CDR2 as FQNEAQ. With 1 base removed from V and 13 bases from J, the gap between germline ends came to 22 bases. For CDR3 and TCR beta VDJ profiling, genomic DNA was the template used. TCRdb re-derived calls from the reads in MiXCR, one entry per CDR3 protein. Of about 260,000 distinct CDR3 sequences in the sample, approximately 79% were seen once.

Source material: sorted CD4+, CD8+, or CD8+CD57+ T cells (not recorded which) from PBMCs. The chain links TRBV7-8 to TRBJ1-1; maybe TRBD1 (5 bases). The clonotype comes from a human donor with aplastic anemia. The CDR3, as DNA: TGTGCCAGCAGCTTAGAGCTGGCACCGGACACTGAGTATTTCTTT. It codes for CASSLELAPDTEYFF.